This T cell receptor (beta chain) originates from a study of shared clonotypes between healthy human individuals (dated by TCRdb to the early 2020s). Study-level background: The cohort comprised a couple of women and a few men aged 18 to 49 years. For each donor, three plates each were used for CD4 naive and CD4 memory, two plates were used for CD8 naive, and one plate was used for CD8 memory. Blood TCR repertoires of five healthy adults were deeply sequenced to estimate repertoire size and the extent of clonotype sharing between individuals. To increase sequencing depth and limit assay-specific biases, TCR repertoire library preparation and sequencing were carried out by different laboratories using diverse techniques. Each donor's leukapheresis produced roughly between roughly 0.85 and 9.5 billion PBMCs.

Spanning cysteine to phenylalanine, the CDR3 consists of 15 amino acids. The entry retains the CDR3 DNA only, 45 bases that are in frame from base 1. At the junction V is shortened by 4 bases and J by 4 bases, with 13 bases in between. The germline V gene (reference sequence) provides CDR1 SEHNR and CDR2 FQNEAQ. On the study overall, not on this receptor specifically: Incomplete sequencing was indicated by rarefaction of sorted-subset datasets, despite the large sequencing depth. Compared with non-shared clonotypes, the clonotypes found in all four sorted-subset donors had higher generation probabilities. Sharing across a handful of donors was observed for around 5% of naive CD4, 3% to 3.5% of naive CD8, 2% to 2.5% of memory CD4, and around 0.42% of memory CD8 clonotypes. Sampling was restricted to blood, and TCR repertoires in tissues likely differ from the TCR repertoires found in blood. The small number of donors limited the genetic and exposure-history diversity represented. Pairwise subsampling led to the expectation that sequencing depth would affect the degree of clonotype sharing among donors. Estimated clonotype richness was generally larger for naive than for memory subsets.

Comments on this clone: No antigen is known for it. No base-level quality is on record; no much larger clone is a single base apart.

TCR CDR3 regions were amplified from genomic DNA by multiplex PCR using the deep immunoSEQ assay. For each cell subset, the extracted genomic DNA was distributed evenly across all wells of several immunoSEQ 96-well plates, and each plate served as one replicate. For sorted subsets, approximately 210 ng of genomic DNA, equivalent to some 33,000 T cell genomes, went into each replicate PCR. Purified libraries were measured with a Qubit 3.0 fluorometer, size-checked on a Bioanalyzer 2100, and measured again with the KAPA Library Quantification kit. Every immunoSEQ 96-well plate was sequenced on a separate single-read 150-cycle Illumina NextSeq 550 flow cell. For the original study's pipeline: The immunoSEQ output contained only junctional sequences without quality scores, so filtering could not match that applied to full-length reads. Sequences were annotated with PyIR, a Python wrapper for IgBLAST v1.9, and V/J genes and CDR3 were assigned using IMGT germline references. Reads were filtered out if the reads had weak V/J assignments (E-value above 1e-6), no CDR3, stop codons, out-of-frame junctions, or ambiguous translated residues. V3J clonotypes were defined as sequences sharing an identical inferred V gene, J gene, and CDR3 amino acid sequence. Percentage overlap between repertoires was computed as shared unique clonotypes divided by the size of the smaller repertoire. RTK rarefaction, the Chao1 estimator, and Recon v2.1 estimates of unobserved clonotypes were used to assess repertoire richness. For all TCRbeta clonotypes obtained by the gDNA method from four donors, generation probabilities were computed with OLGA. The table was pulled from immuneACCESS by TCRdb, which kept in-frame rearrangements only. Such tables lose some clones; where checked, under half of the loss comes from unresolved V genes, and the rest has no known cause. V and J calls and clone size come straight from that table; D and trimming were deduced from the DNA. This sample is represented by some 660,000 clones; around 73% of them were singletons. The leading ten clones occupy around 1.7% of the sample.

Donors were healthy HIV-negative adults with no recently reported acute infections or vaccinations. Every donor was a Caucasian adult residing in Nashville, Tennessee, USA. Magnetic negative selection was used to enrich CD4+ T cells, after which naive cells were positively selected on CD45RA and the negative fraction became the memory subset. Blood was collected by leukapheresis, and PBMCs were isolated by Ficoll-Histopaque density gradient centrifugation and then cryopreserved in liquid nitrogen vapor phase. Analytical flow cytometry was used to check the purity and quantity of each magnetically sorted T cell population. Genomic DNA was isolated from every sorted fraction and measured by UV absorbance on a Nanodrop 2000c.

The sequencing sample was made of memory CD4+ T cells sorted from blood. Per the publication, the cell subset or site label means: CD45RA-negative fraction. Here the chain combines TRBV7-9 and TRBJ2-2; the D gene is perhaps TRBD1 or TRBD2, each of them matching over 5 bases. This TCR derives from a woman aged 25 to 39 in good health. The CDR3 in this case is CASSSRAGSTGELFF. The DNA is TGTGCCAGCAGCTCGAGGGCAGGGAGCACCGGGGAGCTGTTTTTT. Supplemented by the reference TRBV7-9 and TRBJ2-2 proteins around the CDR3, the complete variable domain is DTGVSQNPRHKITKRGQNVTFRCDPISEHNRLYWYRQTLGQGPEFLTYFQNEAQLEKSRLLSDRFSAERPKGSFSTLEIQRTEQGDSAMYLCASSSRAGSTGELFFGEGSRLTVL.